This TCR beta chain was obtained from a study of Ad26.COV2.S vaccination and SARS-CoV-2 variants. Study-level information: The COV1001 Ad26.COV2.S trial arm included the donor.

Unmatched junction bases numbered 1, after V lost 2 bases and J lost 4 bases. The germline CDR1 and CDR2 sequences are MNHEY and SMNVEV (reference sequence). This CDR3 has 13 residues. Assay: immunoSEQ multiplex PCR; the TCRdb copy retains only in-frame clones and omits some. In the table there are roughly 380,000 clones, 85% of which are singletons. Documented treatment: around 19 received Ad26.COV2.S at low or high dose, single or two shots; 5 received placebo; per-sample allocation not given. Samples were taken on day 63 after the first vaccine or placebo injection. The clonotype was recovered from a person between 18 and 65 years old who received the Ad26.COV2.S COVID-19 vaccine or a placebo. The chain couples TRBV27 to TRBJ1-1, with TRBD1 matching over 7 bases. This material consisted of peripheral blood, taken in a trial of Ad26.COV2.S vaccine versus placebo. The CDR3 sequence is CASSLRTGTEAFF. CDR3 sequence (DNA): TGTGCCAGCAGTTTAAGGACAGGCACTGAAGCTTTCTTT.